This T cell receptor (beta chain) stems from a study of T cell repertoires in cytomegalovirus infection. Overall study: It can be stated that public TCR beta signatures indicated CMV infection as well as a matching HLA type.

Study-wide results and limits: The study found HLA-C-restricted CMV-specific TCR beta clonotypes dominating the ex vivo response.

This clonotype was seen only a few times. Its antigen remains unknown. MiXCR, applied by TCRdb to the reads, yields one record per CDR3 protein. The sample consists of 560,000 or so distinct CDR3 sequences, approximately 15% of them appearing once. Sequences were obtained from CD8+ T cells from PBMCs. The sequence derives from a human donor in good health (CMV status not recorded). Some clones in this sample may be carry-over from other donors' samples.

DNA of the CDR3: TGTGCCAGCTTCGGGACAGAAATTGGGGGTGGTGAAGCTTTCTTT. This gives the protein CASFGTEIGGGEAFF. This rearrangement joins TRBV5-4 to TRBJ1-1; 7 bases align to TRBD1. Per germline, CDR1 SGHNT and CDR2 YYREEE (reference sequence). Trimming at V came to 7 bases and at J to 7 bases, leaving 16 bases not matched to a gene. CDR3 length: 15 amino acids.